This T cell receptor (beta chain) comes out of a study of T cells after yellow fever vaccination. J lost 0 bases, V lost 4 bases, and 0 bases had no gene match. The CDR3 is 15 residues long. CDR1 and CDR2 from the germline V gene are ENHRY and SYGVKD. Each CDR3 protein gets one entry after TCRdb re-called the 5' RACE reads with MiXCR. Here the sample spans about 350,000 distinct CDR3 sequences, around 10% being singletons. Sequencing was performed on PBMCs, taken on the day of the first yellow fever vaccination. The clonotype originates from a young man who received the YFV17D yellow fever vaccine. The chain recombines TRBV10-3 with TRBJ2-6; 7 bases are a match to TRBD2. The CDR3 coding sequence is TGTGCCATCAGTGGGGGGGGCTCTGGGGCCAACGTCCTGACTTTC. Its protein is CAISGGGSGANVLTF.